Listed below are T cell receptor beta chains from one sample, sequenced in a study of control samples from healthy donors and cancer patients. Produced via immunoSEQ multiplex PCR; TCRdb's table is partial and in-frame only. Counted here are some 87,000 clones, 84% occurring once; the ten biggest clones make up around a tenth. Sequenced material: PBMCs. The receptors were sampled from a man aged 55 to 69 with head and neck cancer. CDR3s include the opening cysteine and the closing phenylalanine or tryptophan. A D gene is named only where the DNA matches it firmly. Expanded clones are given a class, and other clones once, few, many or no size at all.

cdr3_aa	cdr3_nt	clone_size	j_call	d_call	v_call
CASSKEGQPPEQFF	TGTGCCAGCAGCAAAGAAGGCCAACCCCCTGAGCAGTTCTTC	.	TRBJ2-1	.	TRBV21-1
CASTLAMGYNEQFF	TGTGCCAGCACTCTAGCGATGGGGTACAATGAGCAGTTCTTC	.	TRBJ2-1	.	TRBV27
CASSSRTSGRESTDTQYF	TGTGCCAGCAGCTCGAGGACTAGCGGGAGAGAAAGCACAGATACGCAGTATTTT	once	TRBJ2-3	TRBD2	TRBV7-8
CASSPFGTGNDEQYF	TGTGCCAGCAGCCCCTTCGGGACAGGGAACGACGAGCAGTACTTC	.	TRBJ2-7	TRBD1	TRBV11-2
CASSPGASGNTIYF	TGTGCCAGCAGCCCCGGGGCCTCTGGAAACACCATATATTTT	.	TRBJ1-3	.	TRBV5-4
CASHSPGWAAKLFF	TGTGCCAGCCACTCCCCAGGGTGGGCTGCAAAACTGTTTTTT	.	TRBJ1-4	.	TRBV6-5
CATSGVGGDWPEQYF	TGTGCCACCAGTGGCGTAGGGGGCGATTGGCCCGAGCAGTACTTC	.	TRBJ2-7	TRBD1	TRBV24-1
CASSLAQGSNTGELFF	TGTGCCAGCAGCTTAGCGCAGGGGTCGAACACCGGGGAGCTGTTTTTT	.	TRBJ2-2	.	TRBV7-6
CASSIRQGAGLGNQPQHF	TGTGCCAGTAGTATTCGTCAGGGGGCCGGTTTAGGCAATCAGCCCCAGCATTTT	once	TRBJ1-5	TRBD1	TRBV19
CASSHGLAGVWEQYF	TGTGCCAGCAGCCACGGACTAGCGGGAGTTTGGGAGCAGTACTTC	.	TRBJ2-7	TRBD2	TRBV4-2
CASSPTDSTRGNEQFF	TGTGCCAGCAGCCCGACAGACAGCACAAGGGGGAATGAGCAGTTCTTC	.	TRBJ2-1	.	TRBV7-9
CASSLVGTAQTGELFF	TGCGCCAGCAGCTTGGTAGGGACGGCTCAGACCGGGGAGCTGTTTTTT	.	TRBJ2-2	.	TRBV5-1
CASSLIAGTDTQYF	TGTGCCAGCAGCTTGATAGCGGGGACAGATACGCAGTATTTT	.	TRBJ2-3	TRBD2	TRBV5-6
CASSSLAGPNEQFF	TGCGCCAGCAGCTCCCTAGCGGGACCCAATGAGCAGTTCTTC	.	TRBJ2-1	TRBD2	TRBV5-1
CASSLDGGLGANVLTF	TGTGCCAGTAGTCTTGATGGCGGGTTAGGGGCCAACGTCCTGACTTTC	.	TRBJ2-6	.	TRBV19
CATSFPVAGNNEQFF	TGTGCCACCAGTTTCCCGGTGGCGGGAAACAATGAGCAGTTCTTC	few	TRBJ2-1	.	TRBV24-1
CASSFRDNSYEQYF	TGTGCCAGCAGTTTTCGGGACAACTCCTACGAGCAGTACTTC	.	TRBJ2-7	.	TRBV28
CASSLNRGQDGELFF	TGTGCCAGCAGCTTAAACAGGGGGCAGGACGGGGAGCTGTTTTTT	.	TRBJ2-2	TRBD1	TRBV6-5
CASQDQGAAGYEQYF	TGTGCCAGCCAGGACCAGGGCGCAGCGGGATACGAGCAGTACTTC	.	TRBJ2-7	TRBD2	TRBV28
CASSYGMLNTEAFF	TGTGCCAGCAGTTACGGCATGTTGAACACTGAAGCTTTCTTT	.	TRBJ1-1	.	TRBV6-6
CASSLWSLAGHYEQYF	TGTGCCAGCAGTTTATGGTCCCTAGCGGGCCACTACGAGCAGTACTTC	few	TRBJ2-7	TRBD2	TRBV28
CASRHSRSPHSTDTQYF	TGTGCCAGCAGGCATTCCAGGAGCCCTCATAGCACAGATACGCAGTATTTT	.	TRBJ2-3	.	TRBV11-2
CASSRGYHQPQHF	TGTGCCAGCAGCCGGGGCTATCATCAGCCCCAGCATTTT	.	TRBJ1-5	.	TRBV12-3/TRBV12-4
CASSRQGSEELFF	TGTGCCAGCAGCCGACAGGGGTCTGAGGAGCTGTTTTTT	.	TRBJ2-2	TRBD1	TRBV7-2
CSVAPGVVGEKLFF	TGCAGCGTTGCCCCAGGGGTGGTGGGTGAAAAACTGTTTTTT	.	TRBJ1-4	.	TRBV29-1
CASTRGDQPQHF	TGTGCCAGCACGCGGGGCGATCAGCCCCAGCATTTT	.	TRBJ1-5	.	TRBV2
CASSFHNEQFF	TGTGCCAGCAGCTTTCACAATGAGCAGTTCTTC	.	TRBJ2-1	.	TRBV7-9
CASSLKFNEQFF	TGTGCCAGCAGCCTCAAGTTCAATGAGCAGTTCTTC	.	TRBJ2-1	.	TRBV5-4
CATKPGSNSYEQYF	TGTGCCACCAAACCGGGGAGCAACTCCTACGAGCAGTACTTC	.	TRBJ2-7	.	TRBV6-5
CASRDRQGGTDTQYF	TGTGCCAGCAGAGACCGACAGGGCGGCACAGATACGCAGTATTTT	few	TRBJ2-3	TRBD1	TRBV27
CASSQDLRGQAGNTIYF	TGTGCCAGCAGCCAAGACCTCCGGGGACAGGCTGGAAACACCATATATTTT	.	TRBJ1-3	TRBD1	TRBV4-2
CASSPEGQSDYGYTF	TGTGCCAGCAGCCCAGAGGGACAGAGCGACTATGGCTACACCTTC	.	TRBJ1-2	TRBD1	TRBV7-6
CASSQVPNGQETQYF	TGTGCCAGCAGCCAAGTGCCGAACGGCCAAGAGACCCAGTACTTC	.	TRBJ2-5	.	TRBV3-1/TRBV3-2
CASRDRGRQPQHF	TGTGCCAGCCGGGACAGGGGGCGCCAGCCCCAGCATTTT	.	TRBJ1-5	TRBD1	TRBV19
CANAQRGESREQYF	TGTGCCAACGCACAACGAGGGGAATCGCGCGAGCAGTACTTC	once	TRBJ2-7	.	TRBV10-3
CASSLDSGASGRYNEQFF	TGTGCCAGCAGCTTAGATTCTGGGGCTAGCGGGAGATACAATGAGCAGTTCTTC	.	TRBJ2-1	TRBD2	TRBV11-3
CASLRVSGANVLTF	TGTGCCAGCCTGAGGGTCTCTGGGGCCAACGTCCTGACTTTC	.	TRBJ2-6	.	TRBV2
CASNSGSRTDTQYF	TGTGCCAGCAATAGCGGGAGCCGCACAGATACGCAGTATTTT	.	TRBJ2-3	TRBD2	TRBV28
CASSLSPGWTDTQYF	TGTGCCAGCAGCTTATCCCCGGGGTGGACAGATACGCAGTATTTT	.	TRBJ2-3	.	TRBV11-2
CATATNLEQFF	TGTGCCACCGCTACTAATCTTGAGCAGTTCTTC	.	TRBJ2-1	.	TRBV2
CASSFTGGRTEAFF	TGCGCCAGCAGCTTTACAGGGGGAAGGACTGAAGCTTTCTTT	.	TRBJ1-1	TRBD1	TRBV5-1
CASSFQWGTLEQYF	TGTGCCAGCAGCTTCCAGTGGGGGACTCTGGAGCAGTACTTC	.	TRBJ2-7	.	TRBV11-2
CASSQGDRMGEQYF	TGTGCCAGCAGCCAAGGCGACAGGATGGGGGAGCAGTACTTC	.	TRBJ2-7	.	TRBV3-1/TRBV3-2
CSVGPRQGIGEAFF	TGCAGCGTTGGTCCTAGACAGGGGATCGGTGAAGCTTTCTTT	.	TRBJ1-1	TRBD1	TRBV29-1
CASSLRWGDNEQFF	TGTGCCAGCAGCCTTAGGTGGGGGGACAATGAGCAGTTCTTC	once	TRBJ2-1	.	TRBV7-2
CASSYSRGFNQPQHF	TGTGCCAGCAGTTACTCTCGGGGCTTCAATCAGCCCCAGCATTTT	.	TRBJ1-5	.	TRBV6-5
CASSFFIQPAGGYTF	TGTGCCAGCAGCTTCTTCATACAGCCCGCCGGGGGCTACACCTTC	.	TRBJ1-2	.	TRBV7-9